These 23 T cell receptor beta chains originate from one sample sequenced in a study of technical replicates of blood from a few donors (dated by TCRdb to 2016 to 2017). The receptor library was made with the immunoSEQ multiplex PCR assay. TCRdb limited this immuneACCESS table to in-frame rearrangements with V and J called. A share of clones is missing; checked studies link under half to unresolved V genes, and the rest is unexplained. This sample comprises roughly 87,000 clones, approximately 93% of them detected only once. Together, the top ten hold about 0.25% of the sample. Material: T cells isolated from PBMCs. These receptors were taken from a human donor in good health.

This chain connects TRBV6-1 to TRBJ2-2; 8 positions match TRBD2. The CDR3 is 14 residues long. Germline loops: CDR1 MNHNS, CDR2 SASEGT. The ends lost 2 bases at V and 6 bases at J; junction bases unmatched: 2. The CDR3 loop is CASSEFGGAGELFF. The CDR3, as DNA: TGTGCCAGCAGTGAATTCGGGGGGGCCGGGGAGCTGTTTTTT.

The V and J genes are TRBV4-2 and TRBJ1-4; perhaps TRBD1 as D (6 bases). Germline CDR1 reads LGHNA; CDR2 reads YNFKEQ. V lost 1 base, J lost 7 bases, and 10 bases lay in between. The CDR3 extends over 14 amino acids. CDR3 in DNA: TGTGCCAGCAGCCAAGTACAGGGCGGTGAAAAACTGTTTTTT. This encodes CASSQVQGGEKLFF.

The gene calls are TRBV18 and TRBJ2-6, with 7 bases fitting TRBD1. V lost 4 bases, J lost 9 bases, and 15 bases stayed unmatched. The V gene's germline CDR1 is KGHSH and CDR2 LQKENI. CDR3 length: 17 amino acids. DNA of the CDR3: TGTGCCAGCTCACGACCGGGGATACAGGGGAAAGGCAACGTCCTGACTTTC. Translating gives CASSRPGIQGKGNVLTF.

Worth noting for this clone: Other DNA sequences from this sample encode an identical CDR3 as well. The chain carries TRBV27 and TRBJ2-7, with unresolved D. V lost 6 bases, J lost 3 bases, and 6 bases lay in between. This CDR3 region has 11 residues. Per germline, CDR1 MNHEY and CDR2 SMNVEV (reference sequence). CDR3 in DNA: TGTGCCAGCAGCTCCCTCTACGAGCAGTACTTC. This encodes CASSSLYEQYF.

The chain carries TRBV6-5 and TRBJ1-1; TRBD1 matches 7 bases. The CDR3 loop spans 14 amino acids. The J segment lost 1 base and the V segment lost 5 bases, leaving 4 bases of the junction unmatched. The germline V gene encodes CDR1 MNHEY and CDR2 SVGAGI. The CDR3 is CASSVDRANTEAFF. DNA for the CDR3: TGTGCCAGCAGTGTTGACAGGGCGAACACTGAAGCTTTCTTT.

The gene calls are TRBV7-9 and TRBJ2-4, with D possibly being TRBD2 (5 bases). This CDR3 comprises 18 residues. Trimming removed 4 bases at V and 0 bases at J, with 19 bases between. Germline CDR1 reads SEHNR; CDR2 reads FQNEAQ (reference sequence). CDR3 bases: TGTGCCAGCAGCTCGATTCGCGGGCCGCCTATAGCCAAAAACATTCAGTACTTC. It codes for CASSSIRGPPIAKNIQYF.

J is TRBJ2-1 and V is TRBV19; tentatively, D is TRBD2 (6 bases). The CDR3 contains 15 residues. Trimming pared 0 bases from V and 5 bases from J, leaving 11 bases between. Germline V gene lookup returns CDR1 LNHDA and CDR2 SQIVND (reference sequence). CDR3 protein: CASSIDRGKHNEQFF. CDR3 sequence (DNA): TGTGCCAGTAGTATAGATCGGGGGAAACACAATGAGCAGTTCTTC.

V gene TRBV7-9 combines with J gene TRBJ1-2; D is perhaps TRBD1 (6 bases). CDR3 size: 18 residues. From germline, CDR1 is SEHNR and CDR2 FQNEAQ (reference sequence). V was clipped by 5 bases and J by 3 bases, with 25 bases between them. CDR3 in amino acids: CASSRWPSGDSTDYGYTF. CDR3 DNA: TGTGCCAGCAGCCGGTGGCCCTCAGGGGATTCGACTGACTATGGCTACACCTTC. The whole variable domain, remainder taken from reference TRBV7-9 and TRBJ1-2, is DTGVSQNPRHKITKRGQNVTFRCDPISEHNRLYWYRQTLGQGPEFLTYFQNEAQLEKSRLLSDRFSAERPKGSFSTLEIQRTEQGDSAMYLCASSRWPSGDSTDYGYTFGSGTRLTVV.

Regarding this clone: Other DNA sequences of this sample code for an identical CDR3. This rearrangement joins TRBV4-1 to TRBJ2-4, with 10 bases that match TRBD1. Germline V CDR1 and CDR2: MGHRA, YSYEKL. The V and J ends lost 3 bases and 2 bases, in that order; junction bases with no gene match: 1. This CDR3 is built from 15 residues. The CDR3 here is CASSQGQGTKNIQYF. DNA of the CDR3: TGCGCCAGCAGCCAGGGACAGGGGACCAAAAACATTCAGTACTTC.

The CDR3 region is CASSEPANYGYTF. In DNA form, the CDR3 reads TGTGCCAGCAGTGAGCCAGCTAACTATGGCTACACCTTC. This rearrangement joins TRBV25-1 to TRBJ1-2; D gene ambiguous. Trimming took off 3 bases at V and 0 bases at J, with 5 bases between the two ends. Germline-derived CDR1 and CDR2 are MGHDK and SYGVNS. The CDR3 totals 13 residues.

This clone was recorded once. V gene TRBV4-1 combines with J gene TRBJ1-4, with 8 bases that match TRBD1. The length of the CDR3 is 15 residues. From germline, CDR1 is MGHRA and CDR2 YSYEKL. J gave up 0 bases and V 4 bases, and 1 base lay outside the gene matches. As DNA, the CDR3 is TGCGCCAGCAGCCGACAGGGGACAACTAATGAAAAACTGTTTTTT. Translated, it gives CASSRQGTTNEKLFF.

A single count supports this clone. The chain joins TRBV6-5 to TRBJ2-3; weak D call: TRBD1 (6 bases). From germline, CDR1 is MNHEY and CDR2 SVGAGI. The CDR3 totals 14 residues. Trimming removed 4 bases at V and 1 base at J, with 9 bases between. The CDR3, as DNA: TGTGCCAGCAGTTTGAGACAGGGCACAGATACGCAGTATTTT. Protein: CASSLRQGTDTQYF.

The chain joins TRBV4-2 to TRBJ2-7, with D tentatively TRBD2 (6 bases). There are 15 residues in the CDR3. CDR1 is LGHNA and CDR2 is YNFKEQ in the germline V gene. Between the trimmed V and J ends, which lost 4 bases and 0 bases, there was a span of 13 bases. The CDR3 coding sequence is TGTGCCAGCAGCCGGAGGGAGGAAGGCTCCTACGAGCAGTACTTC. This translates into CASSRREEGSYEQYF.

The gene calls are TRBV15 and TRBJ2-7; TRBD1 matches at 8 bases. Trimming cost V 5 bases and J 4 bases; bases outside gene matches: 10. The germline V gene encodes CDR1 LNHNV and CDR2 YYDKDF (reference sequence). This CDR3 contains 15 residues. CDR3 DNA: TGTGCCACCAGCCTAGACCGGGACAGGCTTTACGAGCAGTACTTC. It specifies CATSLDRDRLYEQYF.

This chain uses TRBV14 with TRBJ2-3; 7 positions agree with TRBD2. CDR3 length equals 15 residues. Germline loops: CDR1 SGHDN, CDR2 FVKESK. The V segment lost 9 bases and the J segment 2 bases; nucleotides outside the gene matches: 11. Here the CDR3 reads CASRGTGGITDTQYF. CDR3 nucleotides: TGTGCCAGTCGTGGGACGGGAGGAATCACAGATACGCAGTATTTT.

The CDR3 protein is CASSKQRDSPTETQYF. As DNA, the CDR3 is TGTGCCAGTAGTAAACAGAGGGACTCCCCGACAGAGACCCAGTACTTC. The chain recombines TRBV19 with TRBJ2-5, with D maybe TRBD2 (6 bases). The V end lost 4 bases, the J end lost 4 bases, and 19 bases lay between the germline ends. Germline CDR1 reads LNHDA; CDR2 reads SQIVND (reference sequence). The CDR3 is made up of 16 amino acids.

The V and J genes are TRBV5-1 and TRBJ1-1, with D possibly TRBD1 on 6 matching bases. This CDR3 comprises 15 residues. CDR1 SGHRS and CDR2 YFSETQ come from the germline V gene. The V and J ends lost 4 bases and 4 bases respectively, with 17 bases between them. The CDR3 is CASSPRTATGTEAFF. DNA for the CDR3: TGCGCCAGCAGCCCACGGACAGCCACGGGCACTGAAGCTTTCTTT.

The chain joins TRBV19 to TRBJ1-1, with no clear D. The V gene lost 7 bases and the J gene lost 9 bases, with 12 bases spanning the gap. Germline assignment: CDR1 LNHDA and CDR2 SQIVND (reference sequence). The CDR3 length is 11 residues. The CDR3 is CASNSVNQAFF. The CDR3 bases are TGTGCCAGTAATTCGGTGAACCAAGCTTTCTTT.

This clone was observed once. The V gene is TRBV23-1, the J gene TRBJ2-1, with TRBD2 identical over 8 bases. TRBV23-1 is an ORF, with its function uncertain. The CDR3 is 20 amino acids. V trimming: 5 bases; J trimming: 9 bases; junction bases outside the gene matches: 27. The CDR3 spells CASSNRGALRVAGPMGEQFF. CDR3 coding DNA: TGCGCCAGCAGTAACCGGGGGGCACTGAGAGTAGCGGGACCGATGGGTGAGCAGTTCTTC.

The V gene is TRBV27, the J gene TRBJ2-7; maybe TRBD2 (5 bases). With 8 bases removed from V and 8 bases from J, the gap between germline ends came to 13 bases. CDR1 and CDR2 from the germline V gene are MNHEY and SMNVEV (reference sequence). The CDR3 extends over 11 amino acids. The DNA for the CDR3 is TGTGCCAGCCGTTCGGGGTTTCAGCAGTACTTC. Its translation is CASRSGFQQYF.

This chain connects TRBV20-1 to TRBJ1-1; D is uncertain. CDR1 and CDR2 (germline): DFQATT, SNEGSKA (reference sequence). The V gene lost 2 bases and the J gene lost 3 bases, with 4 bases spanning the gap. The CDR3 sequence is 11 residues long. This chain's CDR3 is CSARTDTEAFF. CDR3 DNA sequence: TGCAGTGCTAGAACGGACACTGAAGCTTTCTTT.

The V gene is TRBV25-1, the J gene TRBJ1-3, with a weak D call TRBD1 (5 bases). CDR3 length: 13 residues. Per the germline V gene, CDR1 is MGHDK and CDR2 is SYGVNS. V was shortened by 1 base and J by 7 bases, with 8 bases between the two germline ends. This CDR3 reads CASSEWGGNTIYF. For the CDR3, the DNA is TGTGCCAGCAGTGAATGGGGGGGTAACACCATATATTTT.

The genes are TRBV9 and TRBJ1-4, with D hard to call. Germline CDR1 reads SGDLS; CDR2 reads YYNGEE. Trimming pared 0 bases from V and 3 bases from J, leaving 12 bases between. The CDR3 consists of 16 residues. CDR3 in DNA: TGTGCCAGCAGCGTAGGGAGGAGAGCCGCTAATGAAAAACTGTTTTTT. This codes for CASSVGRRAANEKLFF.